This T cell receptor beta chain was recorded in a study of T cell changes during pregnancy in multiple sclerosis. Measured with immunoSEQ multiplex PCR; TCRdb has only the in-frame clones, and not every one. The sample records over 70,000 clones, over 80% being singletons. This specimen consisted of peripheral blood, obtained in the first trimester of pregnancy. The TCR was taken from a female donor with multiple sclerosis, enrolled in a pregnancy study.

DNA of the CDR3: TGTGCCAGCAGTCTTTCGAGGGACACTGAAGCTTTCTTT. Protein sequence: CASSLSRDTEAFF. The rearrangement joins TRBV27 to TRBJ1-1; no reliable D call. The germline V gene has CDR1 MNHEY and CDR2 SMNVEV (reference sequence). V dropped 5 bases and J dropped 3 bases, with 10 bases sitting between them. The length of the CDR3 is 13 residues.